These T cell receptor beta chains were read from a single sample in a study of cytomegalovirus exposure and HLA in healthy donors. Assay used: immunoSEQ multiplex PCR; TCRdb lists only in-frame clones, some missing. The sample consists of around 100,000 clones, around 63% of them appearing once. Sequencing was performed on PBMCs. The receptors derive from a human donor in good health. Both conserved end residues are part of each CDR3. A D gene is named only where the DNA matches it firmly. Clone size, where shown, is once, few, many, or a class for clones that have expanded.

v_call	clone_size	d_call	j_call	cdr3_aa	cdr3_nt
TRBV5-1	-	TRBD2	TRBJ2-1	CASSRLAGGGSEQFF	TGCGCCAGCAGCCGACTAGCGGGGGGGGGTAGTGAGCAGTTCTTC
TRBV4-1	-	-	TRBJ2-7	CASSQEPYSYEQYF	TGCGCCAGCAGCCAAGAACCCTACAGCTACGAGCAGTACTTC
TRBV4-1	-	-	TRBJ1-1	CASSQAFGQTNTEAFF	TGCGCCAGCAGCCAAGCATTTGGACAGACTAACACTGAAGCTTTCTTT
TRBV7-9	-	-	TRBJ2-2	CASSLARNTGELFF	TGTGCCAGCAGCTTAGCTCGGAACACCGGGGAGCTGTTTTTT
TRBV10-2	-	-	TRBJ2-1	CASSEGRAGGWGEQFF	TGCGCCAGCAGTGAGGGGAGGGCAGGGGGCTGGGGTGAGCAGTTCTTC
TRBV16	-	-	TRBJ1-4	CASSQMAEKLFF	TGTGCCAGCAGCCAAATGGCTGAAAAACTGTTTTTT
TRBV27	-	-	TRBJ2-7	CASSLGTAWDEQYF	TGTGCCAGCAGTTTAGGCACAGCCTGGGACGAGCAGTACTTC
TRBV15	-	-	TRBJ1-2	CATSRAMENEYGYTF	TGTGCCACCAGCAGAGCAATGGAGAACGAATATGGCTACACCTTC
TRBV11-2	few	-	TRBJ2-5	CASSLGQGQETQYF	TGTGCCAGCAGCTTAGGGCAGGGCCAAGAGACCCAGTACTTC
TRBV19	-	-	TRBJ2-1	CASSKSAVLNTEQFF	TGTGCCAGTAGTAAGTCTGCGGTACTGAACACTGAGCAGTTCTTC
TRBV5-1	few	TRBD2	TRBJ2-2	CASSLLAVNTGELFF	TGCGCCAGCTCCTTACTAGCGGTGAACACCGGGGAGCTGTTTTTT
TRBV5-6	-	-	TRBJ2-1	CASSLGVDPGSVQFF	TGTGCCAGCAGCTTGGGTGTGGACCCGGGGAGTGTGCAGTTCTTC
TRBV19	-	-	TRBJ1-5	CASSISRLNQPQHF	TGTGCCAGTAGTATCTCCAGACTCAATCAGCCCCAGCATTTT
TRBV6-5	few	TRBD2	TRBJ2-7	CASRGTSSSYEQYF	TGTGCCAGCCGGGGGACTAGCTCCTCCTACGAGCAGTACTTC
TRBV28	-	TRBD2	TRBJ2-1	CASSPHIGAGGGNEQFF	TGTGCCAGCAGTCCCCATATCGGAGCGGGAGGGGGGAATGAGCAGTTCTTC
TRBV10-2	-	-	TRBJ2-7	CASSDSVYEQYF	TGCGCCAGCAGTGACTCTGTGTACGAGCAGTACTTC
TRBV6-4	few	TRBD2	TRBJ2-3	CASSEAGGTDTQYF	TGTGCCAGCAGTGAAGCGGGAGGGACAGATACGCAGTATTTT